What follows are 21 T cell receptor beta chains derived from one specimen sequenced in a study of blood T cell repertoires in COVID-19. Measured with immunoSEQ multiplex PCR; TCRdb has only the in-frame clones, and not every one. This table holds nearly 250,000 clones, roughly nine tenths found once. Sequenced sample: peripheral blood. All receptors derive from an older woman who had recovered from COVID-19.

The genes are TRBV10-1 and TRBJ2-7, with 7 positions matching TRBD2. J was trimmed by 6 bases and V by 1 base; bases with no gene match: 3. The CDR3 loop spans 13 amino acids. Per the germline V gene, CDR1 is WNHNN and CDR2 is SYGVQD (reference sequence). The CDR3 DNA follows: TGCGCCAGCAGTGAGTTAGGGGAGGGCGAGCAGTACTTC. Amino acids: CASSELGEGEQYF.

The chain has TRBV7-2 and TRBJ1-2, with no clear D. The CDR3 runs 15 residues. Between the trimmed V and J ends, which lost 5 bases and 4 bases, there was a span of 17 bases. Germline V gene lookup returns CDR1 SGHTA and CDR2 FQGNSA. The CDR3 reads CASSPNPEDFYGYTF. CDR3 coding DNA: TGTGCCAGCAGCCCTAACCCGGAGGATTTCTATGGCTACACCTTC.

This clone occurred once. V is TRBV11-2 and J is TRBJ1-2, with 7 bases that match TRBD1. Trimming cost V 5 bases and J 2 bases; bases outside gene matches: 8. The CDR3 is 15 amino acids. Germline loops: CDR1 SGHAT, CDR2 FQNNGV. The CDR3 DNA sequence: TGTGCCAGCAGCCCACACCTACAGGGGAACTATGGCTACACCTTC. Translation gives CASSPHLQGNYGYTF. The entire variable domain, with the rest obtained from reference TRBV11-2 and TRBJ1-2, is as follows: EAGVAQSPRYKIIEKRQSVAFWCNPISGHATLYWYQQILGQGPKLLIQFQNNGVVDDSQLPKDRFSAERLKGVDSTLKIQPAKLEDSAVYLCASSPHLQGNYGYTFGSGTRLTVV.

The gene calls are TRBV29-1 and TRBJ2-5; D possibly corresponds to TRBD2 (5 bases). Germline CDR1 SQVTM, CDR2 ANQGSEA. The germline V and J ends were trimmed by 6 bases and 7 bases, with 15 bases remaining between them. This CDR3 is built from 12 residues. The CDR3 DNA is TGCAGCGTGGCGGGTTTGGCCCCGACCCAGTACTTC. This translates into CSVAGLAPTQYF.

The chain has TRBV7-9 and TRBJ1-6; 7 bases align to TRBD1. J was trimmed by 10 bases and V by 3 bases; bases with no gene match: 3. The CDR3 loop spans 13 amino acids. Germline V gene data show CDR1 as SEHNR and CDR2 as FQNEAQ (reference sequence). This chain's CDR3 is CASSFTGESPLHF. CDR3 sequence (DNA): TGTGCCAGCAGCTTCACAGGGGAATCACCCCTCCACTTT.

This clone was detected a few times. The same CDR3 arises from other DNA sequences in this sample as well. The DNA of the CDR3 is TGTGCCAGCAGCTTGGACTCTAACTATGGCTACACCTTC. Translated: CASSLDSNYGYTF. V and J are TRBV5-4 and TRBJ1-2, with D unresolved. The V gene lost 0 bases and the J gene lost 0 bases, with 3 bases spanning the gap. The CDR3 runs to 13 residues. Germline lookup yields CDR1 SGHNT and CDR2 YYREEE (reference sequence).

The rearrangement joins TRBV7-2 to TRBJ2-5; the D gene is possibly TRBD2 (7 bases). Deletions cut 5 bases from V and 1 base from J, with 14 bases between. Germline CDR1 reads SGHTA; CDR2 reads FQGNSA. The CDR3 runs to 15 residues. The DNA for the CDR3 is TGTGCCAGCAGCCAAGCGGGACACCTCCAAGAGACCCAGTACTTC. Protein: CASSQAGHLQETQYF.

The rearrangement joins TRBV5-1 to TRBJ2-2, with 10 positions matching TRBD2. With V trimmed by 4 bases and J by 8 bases, 5 bases remained unmatched. The CDR3 loop spans 14 amino acids. Germline V gene lookup returns CDR1 SGHRS and CDR2 YFSETQ. The CDR3 region has the DNA TGCGCCAGCAGCCCGGGACTAGCGACAGGGGAGCTGTTTTTT. It yields the protein CASSPGLATGELFF.

This clone was picked up one time. The chain is built from TRBV10-3 and TRBJ2-7; 8 bases line up with TRBD1. The CDR3 is made up of 14 amino acids. The junction had 5 bases not matched to a gene; V was cut back by 3 bases and J by 4 bases. Germline values: CDR1 ENHRY, CDR2 SYGVKD. CDR3 nucleotide sequence: TGTGCCATCAGTGAATCTGACAGGGGTTACGAGCAGTACTTC. Its translation is CAISESDRGYEQYF.

The V and J genes are TRBV7-2 and TRBJ2-2; a possible D gene is TRBD2 (5 bases). Germline V gene sequence: CDR1 SGHTA, CDR2 FQGNSA. The CDR3 loop spans 16 amino acids. V gave up 6 bases and J gave up 1 base, with 15 bases separating them. The CDR3: CASRIYSGKNTGELFF. As DNA, the CDR3 is TGTGCCAGCAGGATATACTCGGGAAAGAACACCGGGGAGCTGTTTTTT.

This rearrangement joins TRBV7-3 to TRBJ2-3; 7 bases are a match to TRBD1. Trimming took 1 base from V and 2 from J; bases not matched to a gene: 6. This CDR3 is built from 16 residues. Germline V gene sequence: CDR1 SGHTA, CDR2 FQGTGA. CDR3 sequence (DNA): TGTGCCAGCAGCTTAATAGGGGGCAGCAACACAGATACGCAGTATTTT. Translation gives CASSLIGGSNTDTQYF. The entire variable domain, with the rest obtained from reference TRBV7-3 and TRBJ2-3, is as follows: GAGVSQTPSNKVTEKGKYVELRCDPISGHTALYWYRQSLGQGPEFLIYFQGTGAADDSGLPNDRFFAVRPEGSVSTLKIQRTERGDSAVYLCASSLIGGSNTDTQYFGPGTRLTVL.

The V call is TRBV11-1, the J call TRBJ2-7; 7 bases are shared with TRBD2. The CDR3 is made up of 14 amino acids. Germline V gives CDR1 SGHAT, CDR2 FQDESV (reference sequence). With 4 bases clipped from V and 3 bases from J, the junction kept 6 bases outside the gene matches. The CDR3 loop reads CASSSPGGYYEQYF. In DNA form, the CDR3 reads TGTGCCAGCAGCTCACCCGGGGGGTACTACGAGCAGTACTTC.

CDR3 coding DNA: TGTGCCAGCAGCGACATCAGCAATCAGCCCCAGCATTTT. This gives the protein CASSDISNQPQHF. The V and J genes are TRBV2 and TRBJ1-5; no definite D call. This CDR3 region has 13 residues. Germline loops: CDR1 SNHLY, CDR2 FYNNEI. Trimming stripped 6 bases from V and 1 base from J, with 7 bases between.

The chain is built from TRBV16 and TRBJ1-5; weak D call: TRBD1 (5 bases). The CDR3 has 13 residues. CDR1 is KGHSY and CDR2 is FQNENV in the germline V gene. The V end was cut by 2 bases, the J end by 7 bases, with 9 bases between. The CDR3 DNA reads TGTGCCAGCAGCCAAGCGGGACCCCAGCCCCAGCATTTT. This translates into CASSQAGPQPQHF. Using reference TRBV16 and TRBJ1-5 for the parts outside the CDR3, the full variable domain is GEEVAQTPKHLVRGEGQKAKLYCAPIKGHSYVFWYQQVLKNEFKFLISFQNENVFDETGMPKERFSAKCLPNSPCSLEIQATKLEDSAVYFCASSQAGPQPQHFGDGTRLSIL.

The chain is built from TRBV7-3 and TRBJ2-3, with TRBD2 as a possible D gene (5 bases). Trimming took off 5 bases at V and 1 base at J, with 13 bases between the two ends. The CDR3 has 15 amino acids. Looked up from germline, CDR1 is SGHTA and CDR2 is FQGTGA. CDR3: CASSPGLPGTDTQYF. Here the CDR3 DNA reads TGTGCCAGCAGCCCCGGACTTCCTGGCACAGATACGCAGTATTTT.

This sequence joins TRBV29-1 and TRBJ2-1; 11 bases align to TRBD2. Germline CDR1 SQVTM, CDR2 ANQGSEA. V lost 6 bases and J lost 4; bases outside the gene matches: 2. This CDR3 region has 13 residues. The chain's CDR3 is CSVGTSGYNEQFF. For the CDR3, the DNA is TGCAGCGTCGGGACTAGCGGTTACAATGAGCAGTTCTTC.

This chain connects TRBV29-1 to TRBJ1-2; TRBD1 might be the D (6 bases). V lost 8 bases and J 7 bases, leaving 26 bases between the germline ends. Germline V gene sequence: CDR1 SQVTM, CDR2 ANQGSEA. The CDR3 extends over 15 amino acids. The CDR3 region has the DNA TGCAGCTTCGGGGAAGGGGGGGGACACCTATTTGGCTACACCTTC. It translates to CSFGEGGGHLFGYTF.

The rearrangement links TRBV5-4 to TRBJ1-6; D remains ambiguous. The CDR3 runs to 16 residues. V was trimmed by 4 bases and J by 9 bases, leaving 20 bases between them. Per the germline V gene, CDR1 is SGHNT and CDR2 is YYREEE (reference sequence). This CDR3 is CASSLSLTGSSSPLHF. The CDR3 coding sequence is TGTGCCAGCAGCCTGTCCTTGACTGGGAGTTCTTCACCCCTCCACTTT.

The genes are TRBV7-9 and TRBJ1-6; the match to TRBD1 covers 7 bases. The CDR3 loop spans 16 amino acids. The germline V gene encodes CDR1 SEHNR and CDR2 FQNEAQ (reference sequence). With V trimmed by 4 bases and J by 10 bases, 13 bases remained unmatched. The CDR3 nucleotides read TGTGCCAGCAGCTCAAGGACAGGTCCAGGGGAATCACCCCTCCACTTT. Translating gives CASSSRTGPGESPLHF.

The chain joins TRBV7-3 to TRBJ2-3; the D is unclear. With 2 bases removed from V and 0 bases from J, the gap between germline ends came to 9 bases. This CDR3 spans 15 amino acids. Germline V lookup: CDR1 SGHTA, CDR2 FQGTGA. The DNA of the CDR3 is TGTGCCAGCAGCTTAGCCAGGCTTAGCACAGATACGCAGTATTTT. Translation: CASSLARLSTDTQYF.

This chain connects TRBV29-1 to TRBJ1-1; tentative D call: TRBD1 (5 bases). The germline V gene has CDR1 SQVTM and CDR2 ANQGSEA. The CDR3 loop spans 15 amino acids. V was trimmed by 0 bases and J by 5 bases, leaving 16 bases between them. CDR3 sequence reads: CSVEDHPGLGTEAFF. For the CDR3, the DNA is TGCAGCGTTGAAGATCACCCAGGGTTGGGGACTGAAGCTTTCTTT.